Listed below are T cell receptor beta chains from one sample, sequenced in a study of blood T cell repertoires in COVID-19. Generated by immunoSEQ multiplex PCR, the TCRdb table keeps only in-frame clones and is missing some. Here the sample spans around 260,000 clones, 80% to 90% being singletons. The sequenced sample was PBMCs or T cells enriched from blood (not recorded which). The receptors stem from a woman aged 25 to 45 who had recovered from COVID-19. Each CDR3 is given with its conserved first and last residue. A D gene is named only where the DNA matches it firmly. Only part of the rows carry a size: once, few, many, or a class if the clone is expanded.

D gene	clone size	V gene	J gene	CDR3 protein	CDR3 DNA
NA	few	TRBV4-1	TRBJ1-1	CASSQVVLNTEAFF	TGCGCCAGCAGCCAAGTGGTCCTAAACACTGAAGCTTTCTTT
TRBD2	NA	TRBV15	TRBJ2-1	CATGRSGDRSYNEQFF	TGTGCCACCGGGCGTAGCGGGGACCGCTCCTACAATGAGCAGTTCTTC
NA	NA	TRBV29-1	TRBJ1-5	CSAQEGSGNQPQHF	TGCAGCGCCCAGGAGGGATCTGGCAATCAGCCCCAGCATTTT
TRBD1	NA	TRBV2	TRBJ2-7	CASSVRDRVPYEQYF	TGTGCCAGCAGTGTCCGGGACAGGGTTCCCTACGAGCAGTACTTC
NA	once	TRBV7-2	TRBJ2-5	CASSYQGGGVETQYF	TGTGCCAGCAGTTACCAGGGCGGGGGCGTAGAGACCCAGTACTTC
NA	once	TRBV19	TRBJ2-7	CASSTRQSYEQYF	TGTGCCAGTAGTACGCGACAAAGCTACGAGCAGTACTTC
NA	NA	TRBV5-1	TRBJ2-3	CASSEGSSTDTQYF	TGCGCCAGCAGTGAGGGATCCAGCACAGATACGCAGTATTTT
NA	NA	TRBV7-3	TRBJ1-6	CASSLTGDSPLHF	TGTGCCAGCAGCTTAACAGGGGATTCACCCCTCCACTTT
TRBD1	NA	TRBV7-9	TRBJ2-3	CASSEPETGTDTQYF	TGTGCCAGCAGCGAACCCGAGACAGGGACAGATACGCAGTATTTT
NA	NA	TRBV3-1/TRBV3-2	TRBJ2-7	CASSQLFRGSYEQYF	TGTGCCAGCAGCCAATTGTTTCGGGGCTCCTACGAGCAGTACTTC
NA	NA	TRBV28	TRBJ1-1	CASSHMKRGTEAFF	TGTGCCAGCAGCCACATGAAACGAGGGACTGAAGCTTTCTTT
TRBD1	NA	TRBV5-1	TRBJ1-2	CASSLVQGGNGYTF	TGCGCCAGCAGCTTGGTACAGGGGGGAAATGGCTACACCTTC
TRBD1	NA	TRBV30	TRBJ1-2	CAWSGTGPYGYTF	TGTGCCTGGAGTGGGACAGGGCCCTATGGCTACACCTTC
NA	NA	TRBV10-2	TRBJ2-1	CASSESRFTGRKGDNEQFF	TGCGCCAGCAGTGAGTCCCGATTCACTGGGCGTAAGGGGGACAATGAGCAGTTCTTC
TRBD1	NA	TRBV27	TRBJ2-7	CASSIQTGVHEQYF	TGTGCCAGCAGTATACAGACAGGGGTACACGAGCAGTACTTC
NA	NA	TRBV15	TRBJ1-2	CATSRDLGGTDYGYTF	TGTGCCACCAGCAGAGATCTCGGGGGGACCGACTATGGCTACACCTTC
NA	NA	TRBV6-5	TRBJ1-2	CASSYVNRLQAGYTF	TGTGCCAGCAGTTACGTGAATCGGTTGCAGGCGGGCTACACCTTC
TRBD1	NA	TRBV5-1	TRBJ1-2	CASSGDRVGYTF	TGCGCCAGCAGCGGAGACAGGGTCGGCTACACCTTC
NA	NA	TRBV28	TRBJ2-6	CASRAPGANVLTF	TGTGCCAGCAGGGCCCCGGGGGCCAACGTCCTGACTTTC
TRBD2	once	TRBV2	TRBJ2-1	CASSVVGTSGTLDHYNEQFF	TGTGCCAGCAGTGTGGTAGGGACTAGCGGGACCCTAGATCATTACAATGAGCAGTTCTTC
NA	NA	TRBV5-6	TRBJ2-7	CASSLWAWSYEQYF	TGTGCCAGCAGCTTGTGGGCTTGGTCCTACGAGCAGTACTTC
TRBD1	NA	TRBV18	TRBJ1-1	CASSPATGLEAFF	TGTGCCAGCTCACCCGCGACAGGGCTTGAAGCTTTCTTT
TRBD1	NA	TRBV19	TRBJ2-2	CASRETGVLTGELFF	TGTGCCAGTAGAGAGACAGGGGTCCTCACCGGGGAGCTGTTTTTT
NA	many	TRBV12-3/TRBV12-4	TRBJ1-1	CASRGGVSEAFF	TGTGCCAGCAGAGGGGGGGTGTCCGAAGCTTTCTTT
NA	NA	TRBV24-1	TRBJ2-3	CATSDQDIQDTDTQYF	TGTGCCACCAGTGATCAGGACATACAAGACACAGATACGCAGTATTTT
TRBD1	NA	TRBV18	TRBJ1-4	CASSPDRGRDEKLFF	TGTGCCAGCTCACCGGACAGGGGGCGGGATGAAAAACTGTTTTTT
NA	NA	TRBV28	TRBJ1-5	CASSFPLVGGNQPQHF	TGTGCCAGCAGTTTCCCGCTTGTGGGGGGGAATCAGCCCCAGCATTTT
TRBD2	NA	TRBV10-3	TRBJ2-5	CAISETSGRETQYF	TGTGCCATCAGTGAGACTAGCGGGAGAGAGACCCAGTACTTC
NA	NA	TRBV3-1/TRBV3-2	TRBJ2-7	CASSHSDSYEQYF	TGTGCCAGCAGCCATTCTGACAGCTACGAGCAGTACTTC
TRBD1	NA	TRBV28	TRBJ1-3	CASSFSIGTGFSGNTIYF	TGTGCCAGCAGTTTCAGTATTGGGACAGGTTTCTCTGGAAACACCATATATTTT
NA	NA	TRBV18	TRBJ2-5	CASSPPGAQETQYF	TGTGCCAGCTCACCACCGGGCGCCCAAGAGACCCAGTACTTC
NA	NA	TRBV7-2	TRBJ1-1	CASSLGVADTEAFF	TGTGCCAGCAGCTTAGGGGTCGCGGACACTGAAGCTTTCTTT
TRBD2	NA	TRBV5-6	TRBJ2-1	CASSPRPSGTYNEQFF	TGTGCCAGCAGCCCCCGCCCTAGCGGTACCTACAATGAGCAGTTCTTC
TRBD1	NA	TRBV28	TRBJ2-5	CASSFRTGGLETQYF	TGTGCCAGCAGTTTTCGGACAGGGGGCCTAGAGACCCAGTACTTC
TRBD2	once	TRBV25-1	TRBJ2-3	CASSELHSGGAYDTQYF	TGTGCCAGCAGTGAATTACATAGCGGGGGGGCGTATGATACGCAGTATTTT
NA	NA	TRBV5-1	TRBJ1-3	CASSGPQGHSGNTIYF	TGCGCCAGCAGCGGACCACAGGGCCACTCTGGAAACACCATATATTTT
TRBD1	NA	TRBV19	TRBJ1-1	CASVPGTGLGTEAFF	TGTGCCAGTGTTCCCGGGACAGGGTTGGGCACTGAAGCTTTCTTT
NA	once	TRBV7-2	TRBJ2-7	CASSPRLRQTYEQYF	TGTGCCAGCAGCCCCCGCCTGAGGCAGACCTACGAGCAGTACTTC
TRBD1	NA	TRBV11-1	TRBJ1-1	CASSWTTGLGTEAFF	TGTGCCAGCAGCTGGACGACAGGGCTGGGCACTGAAGCTTTCTTT
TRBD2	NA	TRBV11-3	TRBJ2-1	CASSSAGGPMYEQFF	TGTGCCAGCAGCTCAGCGGGAGGGCCTATGTATGAGCAGTTCTTC
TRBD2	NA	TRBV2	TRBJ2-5	CASSGLAGGQETQYF	TGTGCCAGCAGCGGACTAGCGGGGGGGCAAGAGACCCAGTACTTC
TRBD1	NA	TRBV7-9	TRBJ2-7	CASSSPPGTGPYEQYF	TGTGCCAGCAGCTCCCCCCCCGGGACAGGGCCGTACGAGCAGTACTTC
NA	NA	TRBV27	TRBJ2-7	CASRGLQKGEYF	TGTGCCAGCAGGGGCTTACAGAAGGGAGAGTACTTC
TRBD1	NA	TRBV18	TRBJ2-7	CASSLGQGTYEQYF	TGTGCCAGCTCGCTAGGACAGGGGACCTACGAGCAGTACTTC
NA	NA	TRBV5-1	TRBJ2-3	CASSLVAVSTDTQYF	TGCGCCAGCAGCTTGGTGGCGGTGAGCACAGATACGCAGTATTTT
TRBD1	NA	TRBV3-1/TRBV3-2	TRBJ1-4	CASSQGGTGTNEKLFF	TGTGCCAGCAGCCAAGGGGGGACAGGAACTAATGAAAAACTGTTTTTT
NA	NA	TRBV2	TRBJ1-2	CASSDRGLYGYTF	TGTGCCAGCAGTGACCGTGGGCTCTATGGCTACACCTTC
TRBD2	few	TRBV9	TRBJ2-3	CASSLRLAGTTDTQYF	TGTGCCAGCAGCTTAAGACTAGCGGGGACCACAGATACGCAGTATTTT
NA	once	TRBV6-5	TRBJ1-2	CASKDSATNGYTF	TGTGCCAGCAAGGACTCCGCCACCAATGGCTACACCTTC
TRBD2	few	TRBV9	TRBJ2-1	CASSASGGANEQFF	TGTGCCAGCAGCGCTAGCGGGGGGGCCAATGAGCAGTTCTTC